This TCR beta chain was captured in a study of blood T cell repertoires in COVID-19. Background on the study: Specimens from acute and convalescent COVID-19 originated in the United States, Italy and Spain. Sample material is recorded as cDNA or gDNA derived from T cells, B-cell-depleted T cells, or PBMCs.

Germline V lookup: CDR1 MNHEY, CDR2 SVGAGI. The ends lost 0 bases at V and 3 bases at J; junction bases unmatched: 1. The CDR3 loop spans 15 amino acids. In the original workflow: Counts of nucleated cells, estimated from reference gene primer amplification, were obtained. Some clones are missing from TCRdb's copy, which holds only in-frame ones; the method was immunoSEQ multiplex PCR. V and J calls and clone size are as listed in that table; D and trimming were resolved from the DNA. The data contain some 180,000 clones, roughly three quarters of them singletons. The source is a woman in her fifties or sixties with active or convalescent COVID-19. The sequenced material came from peripheral blood. The genes are TRBV6-5 and TRBJ1-1; TRBD1 matches at 10 bases. CDR3 amino acids: CASSYSGQGHTEAFF. CDR3 DNA sequence: TGTGCCAGCAGTTACTCGGGACAGGGGCACACTGAAGCTTTCTTT.